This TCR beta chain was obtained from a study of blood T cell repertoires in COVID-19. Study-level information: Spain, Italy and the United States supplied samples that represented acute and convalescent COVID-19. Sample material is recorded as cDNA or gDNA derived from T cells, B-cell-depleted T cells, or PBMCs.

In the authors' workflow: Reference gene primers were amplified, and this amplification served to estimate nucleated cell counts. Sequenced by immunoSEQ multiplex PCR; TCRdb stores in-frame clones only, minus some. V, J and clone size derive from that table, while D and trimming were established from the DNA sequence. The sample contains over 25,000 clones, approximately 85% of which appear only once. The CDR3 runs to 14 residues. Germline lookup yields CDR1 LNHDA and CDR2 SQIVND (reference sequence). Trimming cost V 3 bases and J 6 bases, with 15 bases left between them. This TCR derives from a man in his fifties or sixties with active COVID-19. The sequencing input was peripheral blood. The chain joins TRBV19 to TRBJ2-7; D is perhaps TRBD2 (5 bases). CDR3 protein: CASSISGRVGEQYF. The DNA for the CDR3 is TGTGCCAGTAGTATTTCTGGGCGGGTCGGCGAGCAGTACTTC.